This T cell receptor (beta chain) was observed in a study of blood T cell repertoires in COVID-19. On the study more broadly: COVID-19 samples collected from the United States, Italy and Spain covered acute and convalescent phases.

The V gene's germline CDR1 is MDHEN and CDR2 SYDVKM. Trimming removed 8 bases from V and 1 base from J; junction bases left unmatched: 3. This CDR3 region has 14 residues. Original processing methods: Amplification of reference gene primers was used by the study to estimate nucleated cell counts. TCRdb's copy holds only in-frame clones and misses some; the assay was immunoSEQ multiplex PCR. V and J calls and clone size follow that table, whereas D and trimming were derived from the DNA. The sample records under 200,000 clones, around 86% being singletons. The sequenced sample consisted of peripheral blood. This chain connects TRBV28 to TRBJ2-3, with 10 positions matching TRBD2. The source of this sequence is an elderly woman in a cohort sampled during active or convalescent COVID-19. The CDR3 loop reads CASDTSGGTDTQYF. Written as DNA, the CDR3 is TGTGCCAGCGACACTAGCGGGGGCACAGATACGCAGTATTTT.